Below are 23 T cell receptor beta chains sequenced from a single sample in a study of beta chain features in type 1 diabetes. TCRB transcripts that were expressed got sequenced, as all of the isolated RNA had been reverse transcribed. Method: immunoSEQ multiplex PCR; TCRdb's copy keeps in-frame clones and lacks some. The table includes roughly 450,000 clones, roughly 14% detected once. Sample: naive CD4+ T cells from blood. Every receptor here comes from a man younger than 40 in good health.

J is TRBJ2-5 and V is TRBV7-9; the match to TRBD2 covers 12 bases. This CDR3 contains 19 residues. Germline V gives CDR1 SEHNR, CDR2 FQNEAQ (reference sequence). J lost 4 bases, V lost 5 bases, and 17 bases had no gene match. The chain's CDR3 is CASSPGQLDKLAGGETQYF. Here the CDR3 DNA reads TGTGCCAGCAGCCCAGGTCAACTCGACAAACTAGCGGGAGGAGAGACCCAGTACTTC.

This rearrangement joins TRBV29-1 to TRBJ1-6; 12 bases fit TRBD1. Germline lookup yields CDR1 SQVTM and CDR2 ANQGSEA. V lost 6 bases to trimming and J lost 6 bases; unmatched junction nucleotides: 12. CDR3 length: 17 residues. The DNA for the CDR3 is TGCAGCGTGGGAATATGGGACAGGGGGCGATTTAATTCACCCCTCCACTTT. Translating it yields CSVGIWDRGRFNSPLHF.

About this clone itself: Additional DNA sequences in this sample encode the identical CDR3. CDR3 nucleotides: TGTGCCTGGAGTCTACGAGAGACCCAGTACTTC. Protein: CAWSLRETQYF. The rearrangement joins TRBV30 to TRBJ2-5, with no clear D. Germline V CDR1 and CDR2: GTSNPN, SVGIG (reference sequence). With 2 bases removed from V and 4 bases from J, the gap between germline ends came to 5 bases. This CDR3 is 11 amino acids long.

This clone was recorded a few times. The chain uses TRBV4-1 and TRBJ2-1; TRBD2 agrees at 8 bases. CDR3 length equals 16 residues. V shed 1 base and J 4 bases; nucleotides not matched to a gene: 6. Germline values: CDR1 MGHRA, CDR2 YSYEKL. Here the CDR3 DNA reads TGCGCCAGCAGCCAAGGGGGAGCGGGAGCATACAATGAGCAGTTCTTC. Translated: CASSQGGAGAYNEQFF.

The chain has TRBV29-1 and TRBJ2-3; tentative D call: TRBD2 (5 bases). V gave up 6 bases and J gave up 0 bases, with 13 bases separating them. CDR1 and CDR2 (germline): SQVTM, ANQGSEA. The CDR3 is made up of 14 amino acids. The CDR3 loop is CSVAGVRSTDTQYF. In DNA form, the CDR3 reads TGCAGCGTCGCCGGGGTCCGAAGCACAGATACGCAGTATTTT.

V gene TRBV5-1 combines with J gene TRBJ1-1, with D maybe TRBD1 (5 bases). Germline lookup yields CDR1 SGHRS and CDR2 YFSETQ. Trimming removed 5 bases from V and 0 bases from J, with 11 bases in between. CDR3 size: 14 residues. As DNA, the CDR3 is TGCGCCAGCAGTTTCGGGGACTTGAACACTGAAGCTTTCTTT. Its protein product is CASSFGDLNTEAFF.

V is TRBV15 and J is TRBJ2-3; 8 bases match TRBD2. J lost 7 bases, V lost 0 bases, and 9 bases had no gene match. Germline V lookup: CDR1 LNHNV, CDR2 YYDKDF (reference sequence). This CDR3 is 16 amino acids long. The CDR3 DNA is TGTGCCACCAGCAGAGACCCCAGCGGGAGAGGTTATACGCAGTATTTT. Amino acids: CATSRDPSGRGYTQYF.

This clone was detected ten times or more. The rearrangement uses TRBV23-1 and TRBJ2-4; D remains unclear. TRBV23-1 is annotated as an ORF whose role is uncertain. The CDR3 runs 10 residues. With 8 bases removed from V and 14 bases from J, the gap between germline ends came to 13 bases. This chain's CDR3 is CASPLRAEYF. The CDR3 coding sequence is TGCGCCAGCCCCCTACGGGCTGAGTACTTC.

This clone has more than one count but fewer than ten. The V call is TRBV4-1, the J call TRBJ2-1; the D call may be TRBD1 or TRBD2 (5 bases each). The germline V and J ends were trimmed by 3 bases and 16 bases, with 16 bases remaining between them. This CDR3 is built from 12 residues. Germline V gene sequence: CDR1 MGHRA, CDR2 YSYEKL. The CDR3 reads CASSQTLGVNFF. The CDR3 region has the DNA TGCGCCAGCAGCCAGACCCTGGGGGTAAACTTCTTC.

The rearrangement joins TRBV5-1 to TRBJ2-5; D perhaps matches TRBD1 (5 bases). Germline assignment: CDR1 SGHRS and CDR2 YFSETQ. Trimming shortened V by 4 bases and J by 9 bases, and 19 bases separated the two germline ends. CDR3 size: 14 residues. Here the CDR3 reads CASSPGHPGEAQYF. DNA for the CDR3: TGCGCCAGCAGCCCTGGACACCCAGGCGAGGCCCAGTACTTC.

This clone has only a few counts. This sequence joins TRBV4-3 and TRBJ2-7; D could derive from TRBD1 or TRBD2 (5 bases each). Germline V gives CDR1 LGHNA, CDR2 YSLEER. Trimming shortened V by 5 bases and J by 6 bases, and 17 bases separated the two germline ends. The CDR3 loop spans 14 amino acids. CDR3 nucleotides: TGCGCCAGCAGCACGAGTACCGGGACGGGCGAGCAGTACTTC. It yields the protein CASSTSTGTGEQYF.

The chain uses TRBV9 and TRBJ2-3; a weak D match, TRBD2 (6 bases). V lost 1 base, J lost 4 bases, and 16 bases lay in between. The germline V gene has CDR1 SGDLS and CDR2 YYNGEE. This CDR3 has 16 residues. CDR3 nucleotide sequence: TGTGCCAGCAGCGTAAGTAGCGGAAACCTCCCAGATACGCAGTATTTT. Translating it yields CASSVSSGNLPDTQYF.

This chain links TRBV4-3 with TRBJ1-4; D is uncertain. The CDR3 has 14 residues. Trimming left V 1 base short and J 0 bases short, with 3 bases between. Germline-derived CDR1 and CDR2 are LGHNA and YSLEER. The CDR3 DNA sequence: TGCGCCAGCAGCCAAGGGGCAACTAATGAAAAACTGTTTTTT. Translating it yields CASSQGATNEKLFF.

This clone was observed a handful of times. V and J are TRBV19 and TRBJ1-2; 9 nucleotides agree with TRBD1. There are 14 residues in the CDR3. Per the germline V gene, CDR1 is LNHDA and CDR2 is SQIVND (reference sequence). V lost 5 bases, J lost 0 bases, and 1 base stayed unmatched. The CDR3 reads CASSDRGTNYGYTF. CDR3 DNA: TGTGCCAGTAGTGACAGGGGGACTAACTATGGCTACACCTTC.

V is TRBV11-3 and J is TRBJ2-7; unclear D gene. V was shortened by 5 bases and J by 5 bases, with 13 bases between the two germline ends. This CDR3 contains 13 residues. Germline V gene lookup returns CDR1 SGHNT and CDR2 YENEEA. Here the CDR3 reads CASSHVRGDEQYF. For the CDR3, the DNA is TGTGCCAGCAGCCACGTTCGCGGCGACGAGCAGTACTTC.

The sample holds a few counts of this clone. This chain uses TRBV11-2 with TRBJ2-3, with D tentatively TRBD2 (5 bases). Germline V lookup: CDR1 SGHAT, CDR2 FQNNGV. CDR3 length equals 14 residues. Trimming shortened V by 5 bases and J by 2 bases, and 11 bases separated the two germline ends. CDR3 bases: TGTGCCAGCAGCCCAGAGGGCCTCACAGATACGCAGTATTTT. Protein product: CASSPEGLTDTQYF.

The rearrangement uses TRBV6-6 and TRBJ2-1; D unclear. The CDR3 runs 13 residues. Germline assignment: CDR1 MNHNY and CDR2 SVGAGI (reference sequence). The V and J ends lost 2 bases and 5 bases respectively, with 7 bases between them. In DNA, the CDR3 is TGTGCCAGCAGTTACGTAGGAGACAATGAGCAGTTCTTC. Translation: CASSYVGDNEQFF.

CDR3 amino acids: CASSFLSESYEQYV. In nucleotides, the CDR3 is TGTGCCAGCAGCTTCCTTAGTGAGTCCTACGAGCAGTACGTC. The chain is built from TRBV5-6 and TRBJ2-7; D is uncertain. Germline V gene sequence: CDR1 SGHDT, CDR2 YYEEEE. The germline V and J ends were trimmed by 2 bases and 1 base, with 10 bases remaining between them. This CDR3 region has 14 residues.

This chain joins TRBV10-3 and TRBJ1-3; D not certain. Germline V CDR1 and CDR2: ENHRY, SYGVKD. The CDR3 loop spans 12 amino acids. The V end was cut by 4 bases, the J end by 7 bases, with 8 bases between. CDR3 sequence reads: CAISGSDNTIYF. The CDR3 nucleotides are TGTGCCATCAGTGGGTCAGATAACACCATATATTTT.

The chain uses TRBV9 and TRBJ2-3; TRBD2 aligns across 7 bases. Germline CDR1 is SGDLS and CDR2 is YYNGEE. CDR3 length equals 16 residues. The V segment lost 4 bases and the J segment 2 bases; nucleotides outside the gene matches: 10. The CDR3 is CASSPLAGPYTDTQYF. The DNA of the CDR3 is TGTGCCAGCAGCCCTTTAGCGGGCCCCTACACAGATACGCAGTATTTT.

This CDR3 is CASSITSNTGELFF. The CDR3, as DNA: TGTGCCAGCAGCATTACTAGCAATACCGGGGAGCTGTTTTTT. V gene TRBV9 combines with J gene TRBJ2-2, with D possibly being TRBD2 (6 bases). Germline values: CDR1 SGDLS, CDR2 YYNGEE. This CDR3 has 14 residues. Trimming pared 4 bases from V and 5 bases from J, leaving 12 bases between.

The V and J genes are TRBV25-1 and TRBJ1-2, with 7 bases lining up with TRBD1. The CDR3 spans 16 residues. The V segment lost 4 bases and the J segment 4 bases; nucleotides outside the gene matches: 12. Germline V gives CDR1 MGHDK, CDR2 SYGVNS. DNA of the CDR3: TGTGCCAGCAGTGCTCAGCGGACAGGTGGGGCCTATGGCTACACCTTC. This translates into CASSAQRTGGAYGYTF.

The rearrangement joins TRBV10-3 to TRBJ1-6; no clear D. V was pared by 0 bases and J by 15 bases, with 12 bases between. This CDR3 comprises 13 residues. Germline CDR1 and CDR2: ENHRY and SYGVKD. CDR3 loop: CAISESSGRSLHF. CDR3 bases: TGTGCCATCAGTGAGTCTTCGGGCAGGAGCCTCCACTTT.